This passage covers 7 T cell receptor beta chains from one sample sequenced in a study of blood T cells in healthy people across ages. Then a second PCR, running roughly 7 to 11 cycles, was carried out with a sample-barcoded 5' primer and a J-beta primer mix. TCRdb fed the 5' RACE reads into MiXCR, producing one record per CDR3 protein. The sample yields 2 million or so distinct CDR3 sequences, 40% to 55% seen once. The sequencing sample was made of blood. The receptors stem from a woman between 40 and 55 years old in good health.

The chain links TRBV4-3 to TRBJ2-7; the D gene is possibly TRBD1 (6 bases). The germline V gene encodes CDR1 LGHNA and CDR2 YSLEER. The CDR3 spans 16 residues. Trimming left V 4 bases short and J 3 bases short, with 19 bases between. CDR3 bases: TGCGCCAGCAGCCTAGGAAGGACAGCTGTTGACTACGAGCAGTACTTC. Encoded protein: CASSLGRTAVDYEQYF.

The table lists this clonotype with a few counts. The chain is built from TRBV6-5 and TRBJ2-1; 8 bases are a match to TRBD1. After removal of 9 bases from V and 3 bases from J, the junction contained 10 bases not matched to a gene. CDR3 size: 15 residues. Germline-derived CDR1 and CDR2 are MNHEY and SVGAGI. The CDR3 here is CASAADRGFYNEQFF. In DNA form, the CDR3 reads TGTGCCAGTGCCGCCGACAGGGGATTCTACAATGAGCAGTTCTTC.

The CDR3: CASNDTPPLAALTDTQYF. DNA of the CDR3: TGTGCCAGCAATGACACTCCGCCACTAGCGGCCCTCACAGATACGCAGTATTTT. The chain is built from TRBV2 and TRBJ2-3, with TRBD2 matching 8 bases. Trimming took 7 bases from V and 2 from J; bases not matched to a gene: 17. From germline, CDR1 is SNHLY and CDR2 FYNNEI. This CDR3 comprises 18 residues.

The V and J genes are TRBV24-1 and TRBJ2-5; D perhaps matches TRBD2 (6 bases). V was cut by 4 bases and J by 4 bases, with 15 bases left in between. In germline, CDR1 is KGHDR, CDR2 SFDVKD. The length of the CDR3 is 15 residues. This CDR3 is CATSEAGPAGETQYF. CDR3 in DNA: TGTGCCACCAGTGAGGCGGGACCGGCTGGAGAGACCCAGTACTTC.

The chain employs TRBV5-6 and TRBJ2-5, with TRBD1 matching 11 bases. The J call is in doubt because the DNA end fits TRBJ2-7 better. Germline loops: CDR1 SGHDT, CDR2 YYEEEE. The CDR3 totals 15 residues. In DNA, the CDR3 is TGTGCCAGCAGCTCCATGGGACAGGGGGACTACGAGCAGTACTTC. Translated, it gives CASSSMGQGDYEQYF.

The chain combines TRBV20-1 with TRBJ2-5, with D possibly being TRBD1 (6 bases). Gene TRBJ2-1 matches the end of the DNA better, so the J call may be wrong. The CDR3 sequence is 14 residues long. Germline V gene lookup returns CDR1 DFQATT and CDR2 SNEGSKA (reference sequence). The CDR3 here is CSARGGTSQETQFF. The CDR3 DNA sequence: TGCAGTGCTAGAGGAGGGACAAGTCAAGAGACCCAGTTCTTC.

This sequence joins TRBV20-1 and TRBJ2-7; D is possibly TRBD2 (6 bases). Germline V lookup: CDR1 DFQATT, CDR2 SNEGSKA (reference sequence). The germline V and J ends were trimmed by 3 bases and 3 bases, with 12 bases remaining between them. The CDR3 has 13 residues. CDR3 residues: CSASPFSGYEQYF. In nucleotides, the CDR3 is TGCAGTGCTAGCCCCTTTAGCGGCTACGAGCAGTACTTC.